Given below is one TCR beta chain in context. Trimming took 4 bases from V and 3 from J; bases not matched to a gene: 12. The germline CDR1 and CDR2 sequences are KGHSH and LQKENI. This CDR3 has 16 residues. The record originates from a study of cytomegalovirus exposure and HLA in healthy donors. In the PCR, 60 Vbeta and 13 Jbeta primers were used. Libraries were prepared by immunoSEQ multiplex PCR; TCRdb keeps only in-frame clonotypes and omits some of them. The data hold under 200,000 clones, with just over 75% observed a single time. The chain employs TRBV18 and TRBJ2-7, with TRBD1 matching over 7 bases. Sequencing was done on a sample of PBMCs. This TCR derives from a woman aged 30 to 39 in good health and CMV-seropositive. The CDR3 DNA reads as TGTGCCAGCTCACGAGCTCCGGGACAGAAAAGCTACGAGCAGTACTTC. Its protein product is CASSRAPGQKSYEQYF.